The 8 T cell receptor beta chains given below trace back to one sample, sequenced in a study of tumor-infiltrating lymphocytes in primary liver carcinoma. A primer in the constant region served to generate TCR beta cDNA from about 480 ng of total RNA. Libraries covering TCR beta were generated through three nested multiplex PCR rounds (using a slightly modified ARM-PCR). With TRBV1-TRBV30 forward primers and a C-beta reverse primer, the first two PCR rounds were run for roughly 10 cycles each. From the multiplex PCR reads, TCRdb called clonotypes with MiXCR, one entry per CDR3 protein. The table records about 50,000 distinct CDR3 sequences, around 73% of them present only once. Starting material for RNA and DNA co-extraction consisted of roughly 19-31 mg of unsorted bulk tissue. Sequenced sample: liver tumor tissue from sampling region 5. The subset: tumor region T5, tumor centre. Every receptor here comes from a middle-aged man with primary liver carcinoma and hepatitis B virus infection.

This clonotype was seen many times. This may be a read error: a much more frequent sequence differs by one nucleotide. V gene TRBV7-9 combines with J gene TRBJ2-5, with no clear D. The length of the CDR3 is 11 residues. Germline CDR1 and CDR2: SEHNR and FQNEAQ (reference sequence). CDR3 region: CASSLKEAQYF. CDR3 in DNA: TGTGCCAGCAGCCTGAAAGAGGCCCAGTACTTC.

In the case of this clonotype: One end of the junction varies from germline; a read error may be responsible. The chain is built from TRBV14 and TRBJ2-1; TRBD2 agrees at 8 bases. This CDR3 contains 16 residues. Germline values: CDR1 SGHDN, CDR2 FVKESK. CDR3 DNA: TGTGCCAGCAGTGCCATAGCGGGATGGCTAAACAATGAGCAGTTTTTC. Its protein product is CASSAIAGWLNNEQFF.

As regards this clonotype: The CDR3 carries no conserved terminal phenylalanine or tryptophan, so it likely arises from a read error. The chain joins TRBV29-1 to TRBJ2-7; perhaps TRBD1 as D (6 bases). This CDR3 is 13 amino acids long. Germline V CDR1 and CDR2: SQVTM, ANQGSEA. CDR3: CRVDMAGAIGQYS. DNA for the CDR3: TGCAGGGTTGATATGGCAGGGGCTATTGGGCAGTACTCC.

A remark on this clonotype: Mismatch with germline at one junction end may stem from a read error. The rearrangement links TRBV4-2 to TRBJ2-1; 12 bases agree with TRBD2. Germline CDR1 reads LGHNA; CDR2 reads YNFKEQ. CDR3 length: 17 amino acids. The CDR3 DNA reads as TGTGCAAGCAGCCAAGTAGGACTAGCGGGGTCCCACAATGAGCAGTTCTTC. Encoded protein: CASSQVGLAGSHNEQFF.

On this clonotype: A read error may account for a junction end that differs from germline. This chain joins TRBV11-2 and TRBJ2-7; a weak D match, TRBD1 (5 bases). The CDR3 runs 15 residues. CDR1 is SGHAT, CDR2 FQNNGV, per germline. The CDR3 loop reads CASSLSAGFSYERYF. CDR3 nucleotides: TGTGCCAGCAGCTTATCGGCAGGGTTTTCCTACGAGCGGTACTTC.

The count of this clonotype is one. Its ends do not fully match the called genes, so a read error is possible. This chain connects TRBV4-3 to TRBJ2-6; 8 bases map to TRBD1. CDR1 is LGHNA, CDR2 YSLEER, per germline. The CDR3 is made up of 15 amino acids. The CDR3 region has the DNA TGCTCCAGCAGCCGTCAGGGGGCTGGGCCCAACGTCCTGGCTTTC. Its translation is CSSSRQGAGPNVLAF.

With respect to this clonotype: Mismatch with germline at one junction end may stem from a read error. V gene TRBV28 combines with J gene TRBJ2-2; a weak D match, TRBD1 (5 bases). This CDR3 spans 15 amino acids. Per germline, CDR1 MDHEN and CDR2 SYDVKM. The CDR3 loop is CASNRTTENSGELFF. The CDR3, as DNA: TGTGCCAGCAATCGAACGACAGAGAACAGCGGGGAGCTGTTTTTT.

This clonotype was found many times. The V and J genes are TRBV11-3 and TRBJ2-7; TRBD2 is a possible D gene (6 bases). The CDR3 has 12 residues. Trimming pared 4 bases from V and 9 bases from J, leaving 13 bases between. The germline V gene has CDR1 SGHNT and CDR2 YENEEA. The CDR3 nucleotides read TGTGCCAGCAGCTCCCAATGGGGAGGGCAGTACTTC. Protein: CASSSQWGGQYF.